Each of the 18 T cell receptor beta chains below was sequenced from the same sample in a study of quantifying T cell responses using KT2 cells. The overall study: RNA was reverse transcribed with TCR alpha and beta constant-region primers.

The cDNA 3' end received a ligated oligonucleotide with a UMI. An equimolar mix of RC1.1 and RC1.2 primed the beta chain across TRBC1 and TRBC2. TCRdb independently ran MiXCR on the UMI-ligation and nested PCR reads; one entry per CDR3 protein. The sample contains about 50,000 distinct CDR3 sequences, roughly 11% of which appear only once. The sample was PBMCs spiked with cells of the T cell clone KT2. The source of these receptors is a human donor.

In this sample, this clonotype turned up many times. The DNA of the CDR3 is TGTGCCACCAGTGGATGGGTAGCTCAGGGCAATGAGCAGTTCTTC. It codes for CATSGWVAQGNEQFF. The chain couples TRBV24-1 to TRBJ2-1; TRBD1 might be the D (5 bases). V was trimmed by 5 bases and J by 6 bases, leaving 16 bases between them. The CDR3 is 15 amino acids. CDR1 is KGHDR, CDR2 SFDVKD, per germline.

This clonotype was seen a few times. The chain couples TRBV29-1 to TRBJ2-1; TRBD2 agrees at 14 bases. Trimming took 3 bases from V and 7 from J; bases not matched to a gene: 11. This CDR3 spans 17 amino acids. CDR1 is SQVTM and CDR2 is ANQGSEA in the germline V gene. CDR3 in amino acids: CSVEGTSGSLSINEQFF. CDR3 DNA: TGCAGCGTTGAGGGGACTAGCGGGAGTCTTAGTATTAATGAGCAGTTCTTC.

This clonotype was seen only a few times. The chain uses TRBV11-2 and TRBJ2-4; 12 nucleotides align to TRBD1. The CDR3 covers 15 residues. Germline V gene lookup returns CDR1 SGHAT and CDR2 FQNNGV. Trimming cost V 6 bases and J 4 bases; bases outside gene matches: 4. The CDR3 spells CASRGQGAVKNIQYF. The CDR3 DNA reads TGTGCCAGCAGGGGACAGGGGGCGGTTAAAAACATTCAGTACTTC.

This clonotype was counted a few times. V and J are TRBV20-1 and TRBJ2-7; TRBD2 aligns across 7 bases. V shed 4 bases and J 3 bases; nucleotides not matched to a gene: 9. Germline V gene sequence: CDR1 DFQATT, CDR2 SNEGSKA (reference sequence). This CDR3 has 14 residues. The CDR3 sequence is CSATPLADFYEQYF. Written as DNA, the CDR3 is TGCAGTGCTACACCTCTAGCGGATTTCTACGAGCAGTACTTC.

This clonotype occurred a few times. The chain is built from TRBV9 and TRBJ2-5; D is perhaps TRBD1 (5 bases). The CDR3 has 13 residues. Germline CDR1 is SGDLS and CDR2 is YYNGEE. Trimming cost V 3 bases and J 3 bases, with 9 bases left between them. This chain's CDR3 is CASSGWGEETQYF. The CDR3 bases are TGTGCCAGCAGCGGCTGGGGCGAAGAGACCCAGTACTTC.

This clonotype has more than one count but fewer than ten. This chain links TRBV12-3 or TRBV12-4 with TRBJ1-2, with 7 bases that match TRBD1. The CDR3 spans 16 residues. Trimming removed 5 bases from V and 4 bases from J; junction bases left unmatched: 13. The CDR3, as DNA: TGTGCCAGCAGTCCCGAGGGGACAGTCACTAGCTATGGCTACACCTTC. Translated: CASSPEGTVTSYGYTF.

This clonotype was counted at least ten times. The rearrangement links TRBV6-5 to TRBJ1-4, with D uncertain. This CDR3 spans 11 amino acids. Germline CDR1 reads MNHEY; CDR2 reads SVGAGI. V dropped 8 bases and J dropped 4 bases, with 5 bases sitting between them. CDR3 in amino acids: CASGYNEKLFF. CDR3 DNA sequence: TGTGCCAGCGGCTATAATGAAAAACTGTTTTTT.

This clonotype was counted at least ten times. This sequence joins TRBV7-2 and TRBJ2-3; no definite D call. Germline V gene data show CDR1 as SGHTA and CDR2 as FQGNSA. With 2 bases removed from V and 1 base from J, the gap between germline ends came to 7 bases. The CDR3 runs 14 residues. The CDR3 reads CASSLRSGTDTQYF. For the CDR3, the DNA is TGTGCCAGCAGCTTAAGAAGCGGCACAGATACGCAGTATTTT.

This clonotype was detected ten times or more. The chain has TRBV6-2 or TRBV6-3 and TRBJ2-7; D might be TRBD1 (6 bases). Trimming removed 7 bases at V and 0 bases at J, with 19 bases between. Germline CDR1 and CDR2: MNHEY and SVGEGT. The CDR3 is 16 residues long. CDR3 sequence (DNA): TGTGCCAGCAACCACCAACCTACAGGGTACTCCTACGAGCAGTACTTC. It encodes CASNHQPTGYSYEQYF.

V gene TRBV15 combines with J gene TRBJ1-4; 8 nucleotides align to TRBD1. The CDR3 loop spans 16 amino acids. Looked up from germline, CDR1 is LNHNV and CDR2 is YYDKDF (reference sequence). After removal of 0 bases from V and 8 bases from J, the junction contained 8 bases not matched to a gene. The CDR3 nucleotides are TGTGCCACCAGCAGAGATAGAGACAGGGGTTACGAAAAACTGTTTTTT. Amino acid sequence: CATSRDRDRGYEKLFF.

This clonotype was counted at least ten times. The chain combines TRBV6-4 with TRBJ2-1; 9 bases are shared with TRBD1. CDR1 and CDR2 (germline): MRHNA, SNTAGT. The CDR3 runs 15 residues. V was pared by 4 bases and J by 8 bases, with 9 bases of the junction left unmatched. Written as DNA, the CDR3 is TGTGCCAGCAGTGTTCAAGGAGACAGGGGGGATGAGCAGTTCTTC. Translating gives CASSVQGDRGDEQFF.

This clonotype was seen more than once but under ten times. The chain couples TRBV27 to TRBJ2-7; 8 positions agree with TRBD2. CDR1 is MNHEY, CDR2 SMNVEV, per germline (reference sequence). The CDR3 has 14 residues. With 6 bases clipped from V and 3 bases from J, the junction kept 7 bases outside the gene matches. The CDR3 coding sequence is TGTGCCAGCAGAACCGGGACTAGGGGCTACGAGCAGTACTTC. Protein product: CASRTGTRGYEQYF.

This clonotype turned up a few times. J is TRBJ1-4 and V is TRBV5-6; tentatively, D is TRBD1 (5 bases). Trimming took off 4 bases at V and 4 bases at J, with 14 bases between the two ends. CDR1 is SGHDT, CDR2 YYEEEE, per germline. The CDR3 is 15 residues long. As DNA, the CDR3 is TGTGCCAGCAGCCCTTTTGACAGAGATAATGAAAAACTGTTTTTT. It yields the protein CASSPFDRDNEKLFF.

This sequence joins TRBV12-3 or TRBV12-4 and TRBJ1-4; D perhaps matches TRBD1 (5 bases). This CDR3 is 19 amino acids long. The V and J ends lost 3 bases and 0 bases respectively, with 20 bases between them. CDR3 residues: CASSFSPFHRQPTNEKLFF. The CDR3 nucleotides read TGTGCCAGCAGTTTTTCCCCTTTTCACAGACAGCCAACTAATGAAAAACTGTTTTTT.

This clonotype occurred many times. The chain couples TRBV23-1 to TRBJ2-3; 7 nucleotides line up with TRBD1. TRBV23-1 is reported as an ORF; its role is uncertain. Trimming removed 3 bases from V and 2 bases from J; junction bases left unmatched: 14. This CDR3 region has 18 residues. The CDR3 spells CASSHNSPGGRDTDTQYF. The CDR3 DNA reads TGCGCCAGCAGTCATAATAGTCCAGGGGGTAGGGACACAGATACGCAGTATTTT.

This chain links TRBV20-1 with TRBJ1-5; D is unclear. Deletions cut 3 bases from V and 4 bases from J, with 10 bases between. CDR1 is DFQATT, CDR2 SNEGSKA, per germline (reference sequence). The CDR3 is made up of 13 amino acids. The CDR3 loop reads CSASSGVNQPQHF. The DNA of the CDR3 is TGCAGTGCTAGCTCCGGGGTGAATCAGCCCCAGCATTTT.

The V call is TRBV20-1, the J call TRBJ1-2; D not resolved. Trimming pared 6 bases from V and 4 bases from J, leaving 15 bases between. Germline CDR1 DFQATT, CDR2 SNEGSKA (reference sequence). This CDR3 is 13 amino acids long. The CDR3 region is CSAEPPGRYGYTF. CDR3 nucleotide sequence: TGCAGTGCCGAACCCCCGGGCCGCTATGGCTACACCTTC.

This chain joins TRBV6-6 and TRBJ1-5; TRBD1 is a possible D gene (5 bases). The CDR3 sequence is 15 residues long. CDR1 and CDR2 (germline): MNHNY, SVGAGI (reference sequence). Trimming shortened V by 6 bases and J by 1 base, and 13 bases separated the two germline ends. CDR3 sequence (DNA): TGTGCCAGCAGCCACGGGGGATTCAGCAATCAGCCCCAGCATTTT. Its protein product is CASSHGGFSNQPQHF.